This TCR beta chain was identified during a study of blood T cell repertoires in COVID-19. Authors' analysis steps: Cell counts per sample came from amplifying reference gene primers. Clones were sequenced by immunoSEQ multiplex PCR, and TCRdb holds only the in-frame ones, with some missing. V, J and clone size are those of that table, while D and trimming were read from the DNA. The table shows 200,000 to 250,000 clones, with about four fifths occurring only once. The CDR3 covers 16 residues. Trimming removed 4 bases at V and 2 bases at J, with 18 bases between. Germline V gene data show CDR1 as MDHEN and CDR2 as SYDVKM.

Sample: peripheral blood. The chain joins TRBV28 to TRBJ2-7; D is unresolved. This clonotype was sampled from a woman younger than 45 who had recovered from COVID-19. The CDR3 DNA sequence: TGTGCCAGCAGTTCTATATATCCCGCAAGAGCCTACGAGCAGTACTTC. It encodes CASSSIYPARAYEQYF.